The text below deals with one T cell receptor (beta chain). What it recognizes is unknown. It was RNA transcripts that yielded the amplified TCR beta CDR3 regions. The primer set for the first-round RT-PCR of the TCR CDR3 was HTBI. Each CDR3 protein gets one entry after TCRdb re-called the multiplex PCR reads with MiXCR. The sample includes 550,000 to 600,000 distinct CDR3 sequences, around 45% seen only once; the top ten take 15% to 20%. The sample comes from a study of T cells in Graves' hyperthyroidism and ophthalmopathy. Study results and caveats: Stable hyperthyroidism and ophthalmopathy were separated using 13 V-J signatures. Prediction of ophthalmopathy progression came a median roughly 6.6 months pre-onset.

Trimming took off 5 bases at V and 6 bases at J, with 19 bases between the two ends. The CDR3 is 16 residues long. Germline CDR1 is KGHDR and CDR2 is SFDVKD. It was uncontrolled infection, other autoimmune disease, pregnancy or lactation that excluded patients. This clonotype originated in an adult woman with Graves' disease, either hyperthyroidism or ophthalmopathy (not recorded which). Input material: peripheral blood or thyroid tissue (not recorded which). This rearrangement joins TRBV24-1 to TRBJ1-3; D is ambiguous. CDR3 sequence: CATSALVQDHENTIYF. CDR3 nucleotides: TGTGCCACCAGTGCCCTCGTGCAGGATCATGAAAACACCATATATTTT.